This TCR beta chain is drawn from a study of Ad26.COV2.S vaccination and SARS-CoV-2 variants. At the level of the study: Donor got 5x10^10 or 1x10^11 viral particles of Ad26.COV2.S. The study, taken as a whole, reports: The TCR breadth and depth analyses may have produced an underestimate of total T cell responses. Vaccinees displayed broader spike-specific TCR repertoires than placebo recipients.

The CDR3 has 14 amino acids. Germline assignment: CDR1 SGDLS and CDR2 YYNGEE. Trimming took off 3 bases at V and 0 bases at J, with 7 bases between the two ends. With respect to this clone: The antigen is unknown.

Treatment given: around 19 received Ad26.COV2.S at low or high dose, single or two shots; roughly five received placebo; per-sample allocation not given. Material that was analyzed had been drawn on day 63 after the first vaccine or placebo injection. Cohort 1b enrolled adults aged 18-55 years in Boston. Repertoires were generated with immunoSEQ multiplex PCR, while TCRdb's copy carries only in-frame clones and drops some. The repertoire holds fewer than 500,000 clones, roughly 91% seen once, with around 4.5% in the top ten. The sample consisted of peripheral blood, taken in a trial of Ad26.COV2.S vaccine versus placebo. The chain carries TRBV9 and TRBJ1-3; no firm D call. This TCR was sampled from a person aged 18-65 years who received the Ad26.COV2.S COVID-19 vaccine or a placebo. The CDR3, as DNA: TGTGCCAGCAGCGCGGCAAGCTCTGGAAACACCATATATTTT. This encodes CASSAASSGNTIYF.